A single sample gave rise to the 4 T cell receptor beta chains below, sequenced in a study of post-analysis software for immune sequencing data. Overall study findings and caveats: The study found TRBV5-6, TRBV5-1 and TRBV20-1 among 4 or 5 TRBV segments more frequent in patients than controls.

Every TCR beta cDNA library bore unique molecular identifiers. TCRdb independently ran MiXCR on the PCR reads; one entry per CDR3 protein. The sample consists of some 890,000 distinct CDR3 sequences, 53% of them appearing once. No antigen has been identified for these receptors. The sequencing sample was made of blood. These TCRs come from a girl under 18 with multiple sclerosis.

V is TRBV25-1 and J is TRBJ1-1; no clear D. V lost 6 bases and J 1 base, leaving 6 bases between the germline ends. The CDR3 runs to 12 residues. Germline lookup yields CDR1 MGHDK and CDR2 SYGVNS. DNA of the CDR3: TGTGCCAGCAGATCGGGGAACACTGAAGCTTTCTTT. Residues: CASRSGNTEAFF. Variable domain in full (rest from reference TRBV25-1 and TRBJ1-1): EADIYQTPRYLVIGTGKKITLECSQTMGHDKMYWYQQDPGMELHLIHYSYGVNSTEKGDLSSESTVSRIRTEHFPLTLESARPSHTSQYLCASRSGNTEAFFGQGTRLTVV.

This clonotype was picked up a small number of times. This chain links TRBV7-8 with TRBJ2-4; 7 nucleotides match TRBD1. Germline-derived CDR1 and CDR2 are SGHVS and FQNEAQ. The CDR3 runs 13 residues. J lost 7 bases, V lost 3 bases, and 3 bases had no gene match. CDR3 protein: CASSFLTGNIQYF. The DNA for the CDR3 is TGTGCCAGCAGCTTCCTGACAGGGAACATTCAGTACTTC.

V is TRBV5-5 and J is TRBJ2-1; D ambiguous. Germline V gives CDR1 SGHKS, CDR2 YYEKEE (reference sequence). The V end was cut by 5 bases, the J end by 2 bases, with 17 bases between. CDR3 length: 16 amino acids. This chain's CDR3 is CASSNAVRPTYNEQFF. DNA of the CDR3: TGTGCCAGCAGTAATGCTGTCCGCCCTACCTACAATGAGCAGTTCTTC.

This clonotype was observed a handful of times. This chain links TRBV5-1 with TRBJ2-5; D ambiguous. With the DNA end fitting TRBJ2-7 better, the J assignment may be wrong. Germline V CDR1 and CDR2: SGHRS, YFSETQ. The CDR3 contains 14 residues. The CDR3 loop reads CASSLDGSPYEQYF. The CDR3 DNA follows: TGCGCCAGCAGCTTGGACGGAAGTCCGTACGAGCAGTACTTC.